The 27 T cell receptor beta chains given below trace back to one sample, sequenced in a study of molecular identifiers for immune sequencing clone quantification. TCRdb reprocessed the PCR reads with MiXCR, giving one entry per CDR3 protein. Among approximately 500,000 distinct CDR3 sequences listed, 25% were seen once. The sequenced material came from naive CD8+ T cells from blood, with Jurkat cell RNA spiked in. Subset reported: FACS-sorted CD8+CD4-CCR7+CD45RA+ naive T cells. These receptors were taken from a human donor in good health. Some libraries in this study had Jurkat cell RNA spiked in.

About this clonotype itself: This sequence may be a read error, since a much larger clone differs from it by one base. The chain uses TRBV6-2 or TRBV6-3 and TRBJ2-3; D call uncertain. CDR3 length: 15 amino acids. The germline V gene has CDR1 MNHEY and CDR2 SVGEGT. With 0 bases removed from V and 6 bases from J, the gap between germline ends came to 13 bases. In DNA, the CDR3 is TGTGCCAGCAGTTACTCTGGCTACCTGAGTGATACGCAGTATTTT. The encoded protein is CASSYSGYLSDTQYF.

This clonotype was counted a few times. The V and J genes are TRBV19 and TRBJ2-2; no clear D. Trimming shortened V by 5 bases and J by 7 bases, and 11 bases separated the two germline ends. Germline V CDR1 and CDR2: LNHDA, SQIVND (reference sequence). The CDR3 is made up of 13 amino acids. CDR3 nucleotides: TGTGCCAGTAGTGATGGGAATGTCGGGGAGCTGTTTTTT. Its protein is CASSDGNVGELFF.

This clonotype was recorded at least ten times. V is TRBV2 and J is TRBJ2-1; the match to TRBD2 covers 8 bases. Germline trimming cut 5 bases from V and 8 bases from J; bases unmatched to any gene: 8. CDR3 length: 14 residues. Germline assignment: CDR1 SNHLY and CDR2 FYNNEI. CDR3 region: CASSYGLAQDEQFF. In nucleotides, the CDR3 is TGTGCCAGCAGTTATGGACTAGCACAGGATGAGCAGTTCTTC. Looking up the rest from reference TRBV2 and TRBJ2-1 gives the full variable domain: EPEVTQTPSHQVTQMGQEVILRCVPISNHLYFYWYRQILGQKVEFLVSFYNNEISEKSEIFDDQFSVERPDGSNFTLKIRSTKLEDSAMYFCASSYGLAQDEQFFGPGTRLTVL.

Only a few counts were recorded for this clonotype. The CDR3, as DNA: TGTGCCAGCAGCCTCCCGGGGCAGGGCGGCCACGAGCAGTACTTC. Protein product: CASSLPGQGGHEQYF. The chain combines TRBV7-8 with TRBJ2-7; D may be TRBD1 or TRBD2 (5 bases each). CDR1 and CDR2 (germline): SGHVS, FQNEAQ. The CDR3 sequence is 15 residues long. V was shortened by 5 bases and J by 5 bases, with 19 bases between the two germline ends.

This clonotype was observed a few times. The chain uses TRBV9 and TRBJ2-3, with a weak D call TRBD2 (5 bases). Germline V gene data show CDR1 as SGDLS and CDR2 as YYNGEE. Trimming took off 3 bases at V and 0 bases at J, with 14 bases between the two ends. The CDR3 extends over 16 amino acids. The CDR3 spells CASSGIAGRSTDTQYF. The CDR3 region has the DNA TGTGCCAGCAGCGGCATTGCGGGTCGAAGCACAGATACGCAGTATTTT.

A word on this clonotype: This sequence may be a read error, since a much larger clone differs from it by one base. The V and J genes are TRBV4-3 and TRBJ1-1; tentatively, D is TRBD1 (5 bases). CDR1 is LGHNA and CDR2 is YSLEER in the germline V gene. Trimming shortened V by 4 bases and J by 4 bases, and 13 bases separated the two germline ends. The CDR3 is made up of 14 amino acids. CDR3 loop: CASSRDLGGTEAFF. The CDR3 nucleotides are TGCGCCAGCAGCCGAGATCTTGGGGGCACTGAAGCTTTCTTT.

This clonotype appeared many times. The chain has TRBV6-2 or TRBV6-3 and TRBJ1-5; D uncertain. The germline V gene has CDR1 MNHEY and CDR2 SVGEGT. V dropped 2 bases and J dropped 2 bases, with 10 bases sitting between them. The CDR3 is made up of 15 amino acids. In DNA, the CDR3 is TGTGCCAGCAGTTACGGCGGTGGTGGCAATCAGCCCCAGCATTTT. It encodes CASSYGGGGNQPQHF.

This clonotype was seen only a few times. J is TRBJ2-1 and V is TRBV20-1; TRBD2 agrees at 7 bases. The CDR3 is 14 amino acids. J gave up 7 bases and V 6 bases, and 12 bases lay outside the gene matches. Per germline, CDR1 DFQATT and CDR2 SNEGSKA (reference sequence). CDR3 in amino acids: CSARDYQSGNEQFF. In DNA form, the CDR3 reads TGCAGTGCCAGGGACTACCAATCTGGTAATGAGCAGTTCTTC.

This clonotype was seen at least ten times. V gene TRBV20-1 combines with J gene TRBJ2-2; 15 bases fit TRBD2. The J segment lost 6 bases and the V segment lost 5 bases, leaving 13 bases of the junction unmatched. The CDR3 sequence is 18 residues long. In germline, CDR1 is DFQATT, CDR2 SNEGSKA (reference sequence). The CDR3 coding sequence is TGCAGTGCTCTTGAAAGGACTAGCGGGAGGGCCCCGGCCGGGGAGCTGTTTTTT. Translated: CSALERTSGRAPAGELFF.

This chain uses TRBV4-1 with TRBJ1-1, with D possibly matching TRBD1 (6 bases). Germline lookup yields CDR1 MGHRA and CDR2 YSYEKL. CDR3 size: 15 residues. With 4 bases removed from V and 5 bases from J, the gap between germline ends came to 17 bases. In nucleotides, the CDR3 is TGCGCCAGCAGCCCTACCTCAGGGGTAGGGACTGAAGCTTTCTTT. Amino acid sequence: CASSPTSGVGTEAFF.

This clonotype was seen only a few times. Without the conserved terminal phenylalanine or tryptophan, this CDR3 likely stems from a read error. This sequence joins TRBV29-1 and TRBJ2-5; D is unresolved. The V end lost 8 bases, the J end lost 5 bases, and 12 bases lay between the germline ends. Germline assignment: CDR1 SQVTM and CDR2 ANQGSEA. CDR3 size: 11 residues. CDR3 protein: CSLRIQETQYL. In DNA, the CDR3 is TGCAGCCTACGGATCCAGGAGACCCAGTACCTC.

As regards this clonotype: This may stem from a read error, because a much larger clone lies one nucleotide away. The CDR3, as DNA: TGCAGCGTTAAATCCTTTGGGGCAGACACAGATACGCAGTATTTT. Protein product: CSVKSFGADTDTQYF. The V call is TRBV29-1, the J call TRBJ2-3; tentatively, D is TRBD1 (5 bases). Deletions cut 5 bases from V and 2 bases from J, with 17 bases between. Germline CDR1 SQVTM, CDR2 ANQGSEA. The CDR3 has 15 residues.

The chain couples TRBV18 to TRBJ2-3; D not resolved. The CDR3 has 15 amino acids. Trimming pared 2 bases from V and 3 bases from J, leaving 12 bases between. Germline V gene lookup returns CDR1 KGHSH and CDR2 LQKENI. The CDR3 DNA reads as TGTGCCAGCTCACCAATTCTTAAAGGGACAGATACGCAGTATTTT. Protein sequence: CASSPILKGTDTQYF.

This clonotype came up a few times. V is TRBV9 and J is TRBJ1-3; maybe TRBD1 (5 bases). Trimming shortened V by 3 bases and J by 0 bases, and 13 bases separated the two germline ends. The CDR3 is 16 amino acids. Germline V gene data show CDR1 as SGDLS and CDR2 as YYNGEE. CDR3 region: CASSEQMGLSGNTIYF. CDR3 sequence (DNA): TGTGCCAGCAGCGAACAGATGGGACTCTCTGGAAACACCATATATTTT.

The rearrangement links TRBV7-9 to TRBJ1-4, with a possible D match to TRBD1 (5 bases). Germline V gene data show CDR1 as SEHNR and CDR2 as FQNEAQ (reference sequence). The CDR3 has 16 amino acids. V gave up 4 bases and J gave up 8 bases, with 20 bases separating them. The CDR3 loop is CASSSAARDGPEKLFF. The CDR3 nucleotides are TGTGCCAGCAGCTCCGCCGCCCGGGACGGACCGGAAAAACTGTTTTTT.

For this clonotype: This clone may be a read error of a much larger clone one base away. The CDR3, as DNA: TGTGCCGGCAGTGACCCGACAGTCCAAGAGACCCAGTACTTC. This encodes CAGSDPTVQETQYF. The chain links TRBV2 to TRBJ2-5, with D tentatively TRBD1 (5 bases). Germline loops: CDR1 SNHLY, CDR2 FYNNEI. The CDR3 contains 14 residues.

This clonotype has a handful of counts. The chain links TRBV6-5 to TRBJ2-7; 7 bases fit TRBD1. Germline lookup yields CDR1 MNHEY and CDR2 SVGAGI. Trimming cost V 6 bases and J 3 bases; bases outside gene matches: 8. The CDR3 loop spans 14 amino acids. The CDR3 nucleotides read TGTGCCAGCAGCCCTACTTACAGGGGCTACGAGCAGTACTTC. It translates to CASSPTYRGYEQYF.

On this clonotype itself: A read error may account for a junction end that differs from germline. V usage is TRBV30 and J usage is TRBJ2-1; 8 bases align to TRBD2. The CDR3 runs to 14 residues. CDR1 is GTSNPN and CDR2 is SVGIG in the germline V gene (reference sequence). The CDR3 loop is CAWGGTRVSDERFF. The CDR3 region has the DNA TGTGCCTGGGGCGGGACTAGGGTTTCCGATGAGCGGTTCTTC.

The chain links TRBV9 to TRBJ2-1, with 14 positions matching TRBD2. The CDR3 extends over 19 amino acids. Germline lookup yields CDR1 SGDLS and CDR2 YYNGEE. After removal of 4 bases from V and 3 bases from J, the junction contained 12 bases not matched to a gene. The CDR3 region has the DNA TGTGCCAGCAGCTCCGGGGGACTAGCGGGAGCATTTGGCTACAATGAGCAGTTCTTC. Amino acids: CASSSGGLAGAFGYNEQFF.

V and J are TRBV28 and TRBJ2-7; D is ambiguous. The germline V and J ends were trimmed by 5 bases and 7 bases, with 6 bases remaining between them. CDR1 MDHEN and CDR2 SYDVKM come from the germline V gene. The CDR3 extends over 10 amino acids. CDR3 in amino acids: CASSRGEQYF. DNA for the CDR3: TGTGCCAGCAGTCGCGGAGAGCAGTACTTC. Complete variable domain (other parts from reference TRBV28 and TRBJ2-7): DVKVTQSSRYLVKRTGEKVFLECVQDMDHENMFWYRQDPGLGLRLIYFSYDVKMKEKGDIPEGYSVSREKKERFSLILESASTNQTSMYLCASSRGEQYFGPGTRLTVT.

This clonotype was detected only a few times. The CDR3 spells CAISESSGSSYNEQFF. CDR3 nucleotides: TGTGCCATCAGTGAGTCCTCAGGTTCCTCCTACAATGAGCAGTTCTTC. The chain joins TRBV10-3 to TRBJ2-1; D not resolved. CDR3 size: 16 residues. The V end lost 0 bases, the J end lost 0 bases, and 9 bases lay between the germline ends. CDR1 is ENHRY, CDR2 SYGVKD, per germline.

Remarks on this clonotype: A much larger clone is a single base away; this may be a read error. The chain has TRBV18 and TRBJ2-5; no reliable D call. V gave up 0 bases and J gave up 4 bases, with 3 bases separating them. CDR1 and CDR2 (germline): KGHSH, LQKENI. The CDR3 has 12 residues. CDR3 DNA: TGTGCCAGCTCACCACCGGCAGAGACCCAGTACTTC. Residues: CASSPPAETQYF. Looking up the rest from reference TRBV18 and TRBJ2-5 gives the full variable domain: NAGVMQNPRHLVRRRGQEARLRCSPMKGHSHVYWYRQLPEEGLKFMVYLQKENIIDESGMPKERFSAEFPKEGPSILRIQQVVRGDSAAYFCASSPPAETQYFGPGTRLLVL.

This clonotype has ten or more counts. This chain uses TRBV7-9 with TRBJ2-5; TRBD1 matches at 7 bases. The V gene end was trimmed by 5 bases and the J gene end by 1 base; junction bases not matched to a gene: 10. There are 16 residues in the CDR3. The germline CDR1 and CDR2 sequences are SEHNR and FQNEAQ (reference sequence). CDR3 sequence: CASSIPLQGPQETQYF. Here the CDR3 DNA reads TGTGCCAGCAGCATACCACTACAGGGGCCCCAAGAGACCCAGTACTTC.

The rearrangement joins TRBV21-1 to TRBJ2-7; the table assigns TRBD1, which was not confirmed against the DNA. TRBV21-1 is designated a pseudogene. This CDR3 has 16 residues. The CDR3 protein is CASSPGGDRTPYEQYF. CDR3 nucleotide sequence: TGTGCCAGCAGCCCAGGGGGTGACAGGACACCCTACGAGCAGTACTTC.

With respect to this clonotype: A single base separates this from a much larger clone, so it may be a read error. The chain links TRBV6-5 to TRBJ2-1; D is perhaps TRBD1 or TRBD2 (5 bases each). The germline V gene has CDR1 MNHEY and CDR2 SVGAGI. This CDR3 is 14 amino acids long. For the CDR3, the DNA is TGTGCCGGCAGTTACTCGAGTTGGGGGTATGAGCAGTTCTTC. This encodes CAGSYSSWGYEQFF.

This sequence joins TRBV13 and TRBJ2-6; 12 bases line up with TRBD1. The CDR3 length is 19 residues. The V and J ends lost 3 bases and 3 bases, in that order; junction bases with no gene match: 9. The germline CDR1 and CDR2 sequences are PRHDT and FYEKMQ (reference sequence). The CDR3 loop reads CASSFVPGQGARGANVLTF. In DNA form, the CDR3 reads TGTGCCAGCAGCTTTGTACCGGGACAGGGGGCGCGTGGGGCCAACGTCCTGACTTTC.

With respect to this clonotype: A read error is possible here, since a much larger clone lies one base away. V usage is TRBV29-1 and J usage is TRBJ1-1, with 8 bases identical to TRBD1. Germline V CDR1 and CDR2: SQVTM, ANQGSEA. With 6 bases clipped from V and 1 base from J, the junction kept 7 bases outside the gene matches. The CDR3 has 14 residues. Here the CDR3 reads CSVDRDGPNTEAFF. The CDR3 nucleotides are TGCAGCGTGGACAGGGATGGGCCGAACACTGAAGCTTTCTTT.